This T cell receptor beta chain was documented in a study of shared clonotypes between healthy human individuals. For the study at large: The people who gave samples were two women and three men aged 18 to 49. Study-wide points: Generation probabilities of non-shared clonotypes were lower (relative to those shared by all four donors).

CDR3 length: 15 amino acids. Losses at the gene ends were 5 bases for V and 1 base for J; bases not matched to a gene: 3. Germline CDR1 is LNHDA and CDR2 is SQIVND (reference sequence). In the authors' workflow: Because ImmunoSEQ provided only junction sequences with no quality scores, the filtering differed. Some clones are missing from TCRdb's copy, which holds only in-frame ones; the method was immunoSEQ multiplex PCR. V and J calls and clone size are those listed in that table; D and trimming were worked out from the DNA. Of 190,000 or so clones listed, approximately 61% are singletons. The table lists this clone with a few counts. The antigen is unknown.

The V and J genes are TRBV19 and TRBJ2-7; 12 nucleotides match TRBD2. The clonotype comes from a man under 40 in good health. Sequenced: memory CD4+ T cells sorted from blood. Subset indicated: CD45RA-negative fraction. In DNA form, the CDR3 reads TGTGCCAGTAGTCTCGGGACTAGCGGGTCCTACGAGCAGTACTTC. This codes for CASSLGTSGSYEQYF.